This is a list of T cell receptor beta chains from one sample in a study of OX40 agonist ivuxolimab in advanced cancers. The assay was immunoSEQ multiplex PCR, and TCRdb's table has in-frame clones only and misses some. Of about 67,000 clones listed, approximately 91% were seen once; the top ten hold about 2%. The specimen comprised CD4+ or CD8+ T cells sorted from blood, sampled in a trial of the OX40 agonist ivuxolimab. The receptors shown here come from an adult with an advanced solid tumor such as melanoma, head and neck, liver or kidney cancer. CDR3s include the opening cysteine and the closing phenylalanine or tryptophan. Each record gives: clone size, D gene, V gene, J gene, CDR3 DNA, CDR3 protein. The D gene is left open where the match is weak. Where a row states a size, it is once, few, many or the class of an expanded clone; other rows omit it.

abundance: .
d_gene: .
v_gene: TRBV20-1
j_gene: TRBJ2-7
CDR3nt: TGCAGTGCTAGTGCGACCCTCGAGCAGTACTTC
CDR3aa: CSASATLEQYF

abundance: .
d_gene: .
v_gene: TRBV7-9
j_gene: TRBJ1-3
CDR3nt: TGTGCCAGCAGCCAAGGACGGATCTCTGGAAACACCATATATTTT
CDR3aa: CASSQGRISGNTIYF

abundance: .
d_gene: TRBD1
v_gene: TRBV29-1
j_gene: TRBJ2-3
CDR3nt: TGCAGCACACCCCCAACCGGGACAGGGTGGAGAGATACGCAGTATTTT
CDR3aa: CSTPPTGTGWRDTQYF

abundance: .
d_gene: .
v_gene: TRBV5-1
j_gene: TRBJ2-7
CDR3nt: TGCGCCAGCGGGCGAGGAGGGACTGACTACGAGCAGTACTTC
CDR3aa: CASGRGGTDYEQYF

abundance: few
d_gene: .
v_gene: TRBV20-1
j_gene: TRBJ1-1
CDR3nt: TGCAGTGCTAGAAACTCACTTGAAGCTTTCTTT
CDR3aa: CSARNSLEAFF

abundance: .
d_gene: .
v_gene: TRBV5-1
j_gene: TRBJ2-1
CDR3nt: TGCGCCAGCAGCCCGGGCGGGCTCAACAATGAGCAGTTCTTC
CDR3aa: CASSPGGLNNEQFF

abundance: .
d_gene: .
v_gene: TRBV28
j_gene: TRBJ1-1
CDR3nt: TGTGCCAGCAGTAGGGACATCTCTGAAGCTTTCTTT
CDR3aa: CASSRDISEAFF

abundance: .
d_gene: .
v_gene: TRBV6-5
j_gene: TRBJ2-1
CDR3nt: TGTGCCAGCAGTCGTGTGGGGAATGAGCAGTTCTTC
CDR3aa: CASSRVGNEQFF

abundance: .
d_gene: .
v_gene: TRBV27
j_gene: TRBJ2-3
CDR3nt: TGTGCCAGCAGTTCGAGGGTCACAGATACGCAGTATTTT
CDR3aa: CASSSRVTDTQYF

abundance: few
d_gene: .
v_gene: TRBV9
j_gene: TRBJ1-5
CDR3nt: TGTGCCAGCAGCGTAGGGCAGGCTCATCAGCCCCAGCATTTT
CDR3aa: CASSVGQAHQPQHF

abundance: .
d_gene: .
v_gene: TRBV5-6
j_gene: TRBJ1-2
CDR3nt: TGTGCCAGCACCAGGAGATTTCCGTCTCTGGGCTACACCTTC
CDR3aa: CASTRRFPSLGYTF

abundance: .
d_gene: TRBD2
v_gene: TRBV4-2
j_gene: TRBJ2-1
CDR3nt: TGTGCCAGCAGCCAAGCAGGCTCCGGGACTAGCGGCTACAATGAGCAGTTCTTC
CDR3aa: CASSQAGSGTSGYNEQFF

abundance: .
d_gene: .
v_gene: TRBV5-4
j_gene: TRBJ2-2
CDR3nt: TGTGCCAGCAGCCTGGGTCTAACGGAGACCGGGGAGCTGTTTTTT
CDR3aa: CASSLGLTETGELFF

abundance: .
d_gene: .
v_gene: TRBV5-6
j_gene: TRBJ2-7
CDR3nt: TGTGCCAGCAGCCATCCGGACATTTACGAGCAGTACTTC
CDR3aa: CASSHPDIYEQYF

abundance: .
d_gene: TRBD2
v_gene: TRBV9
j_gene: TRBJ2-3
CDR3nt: TGTGCCAGCAGCGTAGATCTAGCGGGGGGGATAGATACGCAGTATTTT
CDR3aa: CASSVDLAGGIDTQYF

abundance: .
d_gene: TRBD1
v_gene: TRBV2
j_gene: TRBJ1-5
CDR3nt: TGTGCCAGCAGTTATTTGGGACAGGGGGGCAATCAGCCCCAGCATTTT
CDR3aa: CASSYLGQGGNQPQHF

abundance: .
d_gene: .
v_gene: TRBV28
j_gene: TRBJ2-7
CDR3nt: TGTGCCAGCATGGGGGAAGGGGGCGAGCAGTACTTC
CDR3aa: CASMGEGGEQYF

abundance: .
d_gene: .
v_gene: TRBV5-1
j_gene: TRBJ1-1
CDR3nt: TGCGCCAGCAGCCCATACACAACGGCCGCTGAAGCTTTCTTT
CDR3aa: CASSPYTTAAEAFF

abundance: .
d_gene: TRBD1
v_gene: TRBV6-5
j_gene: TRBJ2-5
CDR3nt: TGTGCCAGCAGTTACACGAGGGACAGGGGGCGGGAGCAGTACTTC
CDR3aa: CASSYTRDRGREQYF

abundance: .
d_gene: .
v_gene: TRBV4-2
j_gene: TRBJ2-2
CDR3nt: TGTGCCAGCAGCCCAGGAACGGGAGCGAACACCGGGGAGCTGTTTTTT
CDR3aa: CASSPGTGANTGELFF

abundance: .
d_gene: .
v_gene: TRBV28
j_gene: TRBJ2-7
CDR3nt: TGTGCCAGCAGTCCCGCTAGCGCGTCGAGCTCCTACGAGCAGTACTTC
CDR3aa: CASSPASASSSYEQYF

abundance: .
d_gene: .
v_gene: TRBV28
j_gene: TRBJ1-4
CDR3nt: TGTGCCAGCACTTCTAATGAAAAACTGTTTTTT
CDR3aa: CASTSNEKLFF

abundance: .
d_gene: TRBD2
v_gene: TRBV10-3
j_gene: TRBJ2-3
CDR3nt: TGTGCCATCAGTGGAAAAGCGGGAGCCACCACAGATACGCAGTATTTT
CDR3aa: CAISGKAGATTDTQYF

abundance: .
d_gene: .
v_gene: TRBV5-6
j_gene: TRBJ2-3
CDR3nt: TGTGCCAGCAGCCGGACCGCACACGATACGCAGTATTTT
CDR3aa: CASSRTAHDTQYF

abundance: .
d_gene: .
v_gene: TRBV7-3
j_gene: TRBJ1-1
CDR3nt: TGTGCCAGCACCCGATCTAACACTGAAGCTTTCTTT
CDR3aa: CASTRSNTEAFF

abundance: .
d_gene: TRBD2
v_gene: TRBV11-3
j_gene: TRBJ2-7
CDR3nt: TGTGCCAGCAGCTCCAACTACAGGGCCAGCGGGAGTCGCTACGAGCAGTACTTC
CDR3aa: CASSSNYRASGSRYEQYF

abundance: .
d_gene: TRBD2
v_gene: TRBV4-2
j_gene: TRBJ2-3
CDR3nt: TGTGCCAGCAGCCAAGACGGGGGGGCCGCCGCAGATACGCAGTATTTT
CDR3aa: CASSQDGGAAADTQYF

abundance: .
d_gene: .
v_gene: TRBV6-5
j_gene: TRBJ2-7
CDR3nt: TGTGCCAGCAGTTACTCGACCGTTTCCTACGAGCAGTACTTC
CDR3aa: CASSYSTVSYEQYF

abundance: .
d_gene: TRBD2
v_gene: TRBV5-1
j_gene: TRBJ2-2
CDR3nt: TGCGCCAGCAGCCCAATAAGGGGAGGGGACACCGGGGAGCTGTTTTTT
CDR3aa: CASSPIRGGDTGELFF

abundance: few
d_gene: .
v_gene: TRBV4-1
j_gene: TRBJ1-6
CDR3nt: TGCGCCAGCAGCCAAGAAACAGGGATTTCACCCCTCCACTTT
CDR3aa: CASSQETGISPLHF

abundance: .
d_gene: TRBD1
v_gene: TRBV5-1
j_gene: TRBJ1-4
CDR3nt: TGCGCCAGCAAGGGACAGCCTGAGATTAATGAAAAACTGTTTTTT
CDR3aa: CASKGQPEINEKLFF

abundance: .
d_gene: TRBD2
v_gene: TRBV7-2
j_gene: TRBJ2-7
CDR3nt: TGTGCCAGCAGCTTAGGTAGCGGGCCGGTGCTTTCCTACGAGCAGTACTTC
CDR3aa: CASSLGSGPVLSYEQYF

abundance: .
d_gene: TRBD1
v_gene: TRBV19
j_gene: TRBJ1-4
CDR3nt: TGTGCCAGTAGCCCACAGGGGGCTAATGAAAAACTGTTTTTT
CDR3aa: CASSPQGANEKLFF

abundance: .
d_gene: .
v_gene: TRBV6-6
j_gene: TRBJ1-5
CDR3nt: TGTGCCAGCAGTTACTCGAATAGCAATCAGCCCCAGCATTTT
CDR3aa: CASSYSNSNQPQHF

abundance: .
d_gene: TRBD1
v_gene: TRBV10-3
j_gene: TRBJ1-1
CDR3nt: TGTGCCATCAGGGGACAGGGGATAAGGGAGCGCACTGAAGCTTTCTTT
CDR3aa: CAIRGQGIRERTEAFF

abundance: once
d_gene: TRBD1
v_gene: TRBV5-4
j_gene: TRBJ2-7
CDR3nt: TGTGCCAGCAGACCCGGGACAGATCGGCTCGAGCAGTACTTC
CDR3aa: CASRPGTDRLEQYF

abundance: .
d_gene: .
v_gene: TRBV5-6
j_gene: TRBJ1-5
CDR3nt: TGTGCCAGCAGCACCTCGGGGGGCGTCGGGCAGCCCCAGCATTTT
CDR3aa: CASSTSGGVGQPQHF

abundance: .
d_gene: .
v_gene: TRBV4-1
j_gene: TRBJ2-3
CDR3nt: TGCGCCAGCAGCCTTCGCCGCCCCACAGATACGCAGTATTTT
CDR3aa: CASSLRRPTDTQYF

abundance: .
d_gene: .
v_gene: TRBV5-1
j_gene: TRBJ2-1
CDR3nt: TGCGCCAGCAGCGTAGACTACAATGAGCAGTTCTTC
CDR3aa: CASSVDYNEQFF

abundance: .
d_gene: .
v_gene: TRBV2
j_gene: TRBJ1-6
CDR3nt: TGTGCCAGCAGTGAAGGGCGTACAGGCGATTCACCCCTCCACTTT
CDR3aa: CASSEGRTGDSPLHF

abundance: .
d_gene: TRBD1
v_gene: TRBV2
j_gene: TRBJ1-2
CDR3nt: TGTGCCAGCAGTTTACGGGACAGGGGTAGCTACACCTTC
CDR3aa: CASSLRDRGSYTF

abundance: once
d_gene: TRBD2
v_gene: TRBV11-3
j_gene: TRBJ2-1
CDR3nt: TGTGCCAGCAGCTTACCGGGAGGGGCTCCCTACAATGAGCAGTTCTTC
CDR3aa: CASSLPGGAPYNEQFF

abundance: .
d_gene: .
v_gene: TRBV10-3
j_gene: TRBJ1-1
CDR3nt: TGTGCCATCAGGGACAATTCCAACACTGAAGCTTTCTTT
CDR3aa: CAIRDNSNTEAFF

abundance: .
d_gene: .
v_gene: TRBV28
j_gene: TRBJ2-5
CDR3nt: TGTGCCAGCAGCCGTCAATCAGGGACAGAGACCCAGTACTTC
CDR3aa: CASSRQSGTETQYF

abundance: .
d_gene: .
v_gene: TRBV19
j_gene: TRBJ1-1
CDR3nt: TGTGCCAGTAGTATGCAGGCGGGGACTGAAGCTTTCTTT
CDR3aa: CASSMQAGTEAFF

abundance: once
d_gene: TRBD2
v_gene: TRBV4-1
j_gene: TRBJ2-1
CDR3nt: TGCGCCAGCAGCCAAGGGACTAGCTTTGATGAGCAGTTCTTC
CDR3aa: CASSQGTSFDEQFF